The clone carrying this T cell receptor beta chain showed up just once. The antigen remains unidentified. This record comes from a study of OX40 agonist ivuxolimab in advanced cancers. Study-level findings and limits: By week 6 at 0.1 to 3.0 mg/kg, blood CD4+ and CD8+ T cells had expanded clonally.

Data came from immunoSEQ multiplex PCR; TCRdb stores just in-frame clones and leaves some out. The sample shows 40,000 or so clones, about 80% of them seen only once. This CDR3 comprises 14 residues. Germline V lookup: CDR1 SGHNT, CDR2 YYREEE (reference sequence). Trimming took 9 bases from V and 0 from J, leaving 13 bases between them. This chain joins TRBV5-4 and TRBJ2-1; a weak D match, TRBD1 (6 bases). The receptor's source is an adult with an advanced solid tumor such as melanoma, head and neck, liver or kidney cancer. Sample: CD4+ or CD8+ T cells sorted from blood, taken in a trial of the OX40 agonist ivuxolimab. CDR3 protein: CANGAQGSYNEQFF. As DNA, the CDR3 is TGTGCCAACGGGGCACAGGGCTCCTACAATGAGCAGTTCTTC.